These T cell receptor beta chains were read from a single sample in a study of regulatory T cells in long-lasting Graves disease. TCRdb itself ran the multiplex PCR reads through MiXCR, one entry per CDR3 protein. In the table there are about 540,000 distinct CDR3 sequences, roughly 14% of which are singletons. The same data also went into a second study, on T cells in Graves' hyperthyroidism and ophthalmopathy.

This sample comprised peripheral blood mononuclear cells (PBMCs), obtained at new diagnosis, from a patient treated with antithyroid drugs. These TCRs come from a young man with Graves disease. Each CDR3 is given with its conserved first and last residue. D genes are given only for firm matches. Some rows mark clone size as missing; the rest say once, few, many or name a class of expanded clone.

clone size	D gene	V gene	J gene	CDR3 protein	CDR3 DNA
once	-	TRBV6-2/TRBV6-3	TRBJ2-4	CASSEEGQNIQYF	TGTGCCAGCAGTGAAGAGGGCCAAAACATTCAGTACTTC
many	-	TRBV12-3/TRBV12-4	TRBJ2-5	CASSFSRGVVGTQYF	TGTGCCAGCAGTTTCTCCAGGGGTGTTGTGGGGACCCAGTACTTC
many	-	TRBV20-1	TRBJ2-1	CSARDQDNEQFF	TGCAGTGCTAGAGATCAGGACAATGAGCAGTTCTTC
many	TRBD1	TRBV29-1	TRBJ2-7	CSVRGQGGHEQYF	TGCAGCGTGCGGGGACAGGGAGGCCACGAGCAGTACTTC
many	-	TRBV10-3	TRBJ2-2	CAIMVPVANTGELFF	TGTGCCATCATGGTCCCAGTCGCGAACACCGGGGAGCTGTTTTTT
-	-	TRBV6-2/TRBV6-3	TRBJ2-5	CASSYSAAKRTQYF	TGTGCCAGCAGTTACTCGGCGGCAAAGAGGACCCAGTACTTC
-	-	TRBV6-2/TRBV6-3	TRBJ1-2	CASSEAGIYGYTF	TGTGCCAGCAGTGAAGCAGGGATCTATGGCTACACCTTC
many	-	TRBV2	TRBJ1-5	CASSERGGDYQPQHF	TGTGCCAGCAGTGAGAGGGGAGGGGATTATCAGCCCCAGCATTTT
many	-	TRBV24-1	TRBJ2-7	CATSSAGYEQYF	TGTGCCACCAGTTCCGCGGGCTACGAGCAGTACTTC
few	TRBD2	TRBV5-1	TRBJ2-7	CASSLGPGLAASYEQYF	TGCGCCAGCAGCTTGGGTCCGGGACTAGCGGCATCCTACGAGCAGTACTTC
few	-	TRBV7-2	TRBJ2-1	CASSPRASPYNEQFF	TGTGCCAGCAGCCCCCGGGCTTCCCCCTACAATGAGCAGTTCTTC
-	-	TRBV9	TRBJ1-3	CASSGYGRSGNTIYF	TGTGCCAGCAGCGGGTATGGGAGGTCTGGAAACACCATATATTTT
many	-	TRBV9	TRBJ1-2	CASSLNSGNYGYTF	TGTGCCAGCAGTCTAAACTCTGGGAACTATGGCTACACCTTC
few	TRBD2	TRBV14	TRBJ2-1	CASSQVLAGEEEQFF	TGTGCCAGCAGCCAAGTACTAGCGGGAGAGGAAGAGCAGTTCTTC
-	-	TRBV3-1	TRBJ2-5	CASSQDRVPQTQYF	TGTGCCAGCAGCCAAGATCGGGTTCCGCAGACCCAGTACTTC
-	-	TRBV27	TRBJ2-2	CASSLGYGRGFTGELFF	TGTGCCAGCAGTTTAGGTTATGGCAGGGGCTTCACCGGGGAGCTGTTTTTT
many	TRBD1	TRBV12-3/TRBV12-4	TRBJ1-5	CASSRDSLNQPQHF	TGTGCCAGCAGTCGGGACAGCTTAAATCAGCCCCAGCATTTT
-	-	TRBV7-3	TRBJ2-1	CASSLGRFGSYNEQFF	TGTGCCAGCAGCTTAGGGCGGTTTGGCTCCTACAATGAGCAGTTCTTC
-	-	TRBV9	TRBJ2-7	CASSVGAGSYEQYF	TGTGCCAGCAGCGTAGGCGCGGGGTCCTACGAGCAGTACTTC
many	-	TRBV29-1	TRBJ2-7	CSVADREQYF	TGCAGCGTCGCCGACCGCGAGCAGTACTTC
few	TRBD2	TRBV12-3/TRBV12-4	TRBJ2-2	CASSFLREVYTGELFF	TGTGCCAGCAGCTTTTTGCGGGAGGTTTACACCGGGGAGCTGTTTTTT
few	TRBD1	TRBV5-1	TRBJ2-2	CASSVTGVTGELFF	TGCGCCAGCAGCGTTACAGGGGTCACCGGGGAGCTGTTTTTT
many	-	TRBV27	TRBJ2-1	CASSLFGNEQFF	TGTGCCAGCAGTTTATTCGGCAATGAGCAGTTCTTC
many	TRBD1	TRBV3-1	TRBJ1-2	CASSNQGAYGYTF	TGTGCCAGCAGCAATCAGGGGGCGTATGGCTACACCTTC
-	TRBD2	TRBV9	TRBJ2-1	CASSSRTSGNYNEQFF	TGTGCCAGCAGCTCCCGGACTAGCGGGAACTACAATGAGCAGTTCTTC
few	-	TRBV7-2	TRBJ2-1	CASSLGDVSEQFF	TGTGCCAGCAGCTTAGGGGATGTTAGTGAGCAGTTCTTC
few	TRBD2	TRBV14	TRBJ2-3	CASSRNLIAGVTDTQYF	TGTGCCAGCAGCCGAAATCTGATAGCGGGGGTCACAGATACGCAGTATTTT
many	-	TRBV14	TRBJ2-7	CASSQTGLTYEQYF	TGTGCCAGCAGCCAAACGGGACTCACCTACGAGCAGTACTTC
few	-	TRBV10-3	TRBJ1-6	CAISESRPPNSPLHF	TGTGCCATCAGTGAGTCAAGGCCGCCAAATTCACCCCTCCACTTT
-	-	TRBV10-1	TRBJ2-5	CASSESAATQETQYF	TGCGCCAGCAGTGAGTCGGCTGCTACCCAAGAGACCCAGTACTTC
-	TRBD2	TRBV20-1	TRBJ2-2	CSARGLAGYTGELFF	TGCAGTGCTAGAGGACTAGCGGGTTACACCGGGGAGCTGTTTTTT
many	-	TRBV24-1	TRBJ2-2	CATSDLQHTTNTGELFF	TGTGCCACCAGTGATTTGCAGCATACAACGAACACCGGGGAGCTGTTTTTT
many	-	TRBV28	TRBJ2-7	CASGWGRSYEQYF	TGTGCCAGCGGGTGGGGCAGGTCCTACGAGCAGTACTTC
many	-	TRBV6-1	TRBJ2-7	CATRGAPRSYEQYF	TGTGCCACACGAGGGGCACCGCGCTCCTACGAGCAGTACTTC
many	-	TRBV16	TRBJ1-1	CASSQSGGGLSFF	TGTGCCAGCAGCCAATCAGGGGGGGGCCTCTCTTTCTTT
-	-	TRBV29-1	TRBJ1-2	CSVGTGPNFLFYGYTF	TGCAGCGTGGGTACGGGACCTAACTTTCTGTTTTATGGCTACACCTTC
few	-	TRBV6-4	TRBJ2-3	CASSATMSGTDTQYF	TGTGCCAGCAGTGCCACGATGTCCGGGACAGATACGCAGTATTTT
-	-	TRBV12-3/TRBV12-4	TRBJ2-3	CASSLVGQGTDTQYF	TGTGCCAGCAGCTTGGTGGGTCAGGGCACAGATACGCAGTATTTT
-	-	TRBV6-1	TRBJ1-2	CASSGTAEDLNYGYTF	TGTGCCAGCTCAGGGACCGCAGAAGATTTAAACTATGGCTACACCTTC
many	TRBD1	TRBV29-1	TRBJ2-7	CSVQRDSSYEQYF	TGCAGCGTCCAGAGGGACAGCTCCTACGAGCAGTACTTC
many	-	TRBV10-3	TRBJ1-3	CAIQGAGNTIYF	TGTGCCATACAGGGTGCTGGAAACACCATATATTTT
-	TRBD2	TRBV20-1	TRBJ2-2	CSASQVAGAGDRGTGELFF	TGCAGTGCTAGTCAGGTAGCGGGAGCTGGCGACCGGGGCACCGGGGAGCTGTTTTTT
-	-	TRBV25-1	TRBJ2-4	CASSDAVDTGKNIQYF	TGTGCCAGCAGTGATGCGGTAGATACGGGCAAAAACATTCAGTACTTC
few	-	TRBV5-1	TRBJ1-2	CASSFNRDTLLYGYTF	TGCGCCAGCAGCTTTAACAGGGACACCCTACTATATGGCTACACCTTC
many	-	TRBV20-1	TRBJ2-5	CSARDLKGGETQYF	TGCAGTGCTAGAGATCTCAAGGGTGGGGAGACCCAGTACTTC
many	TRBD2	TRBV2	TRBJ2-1	CASSEAASGSSDEQFF	TGTGCCAGCAGTGAAGCGGCTAGCGGGAGTAGCGATGAGCAGTTCTTC
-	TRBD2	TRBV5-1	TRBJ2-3	CASSGLAGVDPDTQYF	TGCGCCAGCAGCGGACTAGCGGGAGTAGATCCAGATACGCAGTATTTT
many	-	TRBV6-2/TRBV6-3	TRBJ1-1	CASTHSGGRGAEAFF	TGTGCCAGCACTCACTCGGGGGGCCGCGGGGCTGAAGCTTTCTTT
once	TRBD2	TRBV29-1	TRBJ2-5	CSAREGILTGETQYF	TGCAGCGCGCGGGAGGGTATCCTAACGGGGGAGACCCAGTACTTC
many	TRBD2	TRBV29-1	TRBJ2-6	CSVTSGPSSGANVLTF	TGCAGCGTCACTAGCGGACCTAGCTCTGGGGCCAACGTCCTGACTTTC
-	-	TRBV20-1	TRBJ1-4	CSAREGFLATNEKLFF	TGCAGTGCTAGAGAAGGGTTTCTGGCAACTAATGAAAAACTGTTTTTT
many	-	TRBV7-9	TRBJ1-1	CASNPGVRTEAFF	TGTGCCAGCAACCCCGGGGTTCGAACTGAAGCTTTCTTT
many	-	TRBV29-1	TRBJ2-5	CSVPGVYETQYF	TGCAGCGTCCCCGGGGTTTATGAGACCCAGTACTTC
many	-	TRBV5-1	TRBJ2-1	CASSLAVHTSYNEQFF	TGCGCCAGCAGCTTGGCCGTGCATACCTCCTACAATGAGCAGTTCTTC